These 8 T cell receptor beta chains share one sample of origin, sequenced in a study of Ad26.COV2.S vaccination and SARS-CoV-2 variants. Generated by immunoSEQ multiplex PCR, the TCRdb table keeps only in-frame clones and is missing some. Here the sample spans about 390,000 clones, around nine tenths being singletons. Treatment reported: 15 to 20 received Ad26.COV2.S at low or high dose, single or two shots; about 5 received placebo; per-sample allocation not given. Material that was analyzed had been drawn on day 63 after the first vaccine or placebo injection. The input for sequencing was peripheral blood, taken in a trial of Ad26.COV2.S vaccine versus placebo. The receptors were sampled from a person aged 18-60 years who received the Ad26.COV2.S COVID-19 vaccine or a placebo.

The V gene is TRBV24-1, the J gene TRBJ2-2; TRBD1 matches 11 bases. Looked up from germline, CDR1 is KGHDR and CDR2 is SFDVKD. V gave up 4 bases and J gave up 1 base; unmatched junction bases: 4. The CDR3 extends over 17 amino acids. The chain's CDR3 is CATSDSGTGGNTGELFF. CDR3 coding DNA: TGTGCCACCAGTGACTCCGGGACAGGGGGGAACACCGGGGAGCTGTTTTTT.

The V and J genes are TRBV4-1 and TRBJ1-5; D is undetermined. With 5 bases removed from V and 0 bases from J, the gap between germline ends came to 5 bases. Germline loops: CDR1 MGHRA, CDR2 YSYEKL. The CDR3 sequence is 13 residues long. This CDR3 reads CASSGVSNQPQHF. CDR3 sequence (DNA): TGCGCCAGCAGCGGCGTTAGCAATCAGCCCCAGCATTTT.

The chain is built from TRBV19 and TRBJ1-2; TRBD1 agrees at 10 bases. The CDR3 spans 19 residues. The V gene end was trimmed by 10 bases and the J gene end by 4 bases; junction bases not matched to a gene: 24. Germline V CDR1 and CDR2: LNHDA, SQIVND (reference sequence). CDR3 DNA: TGTGCCACCAATAGTTCGATCCGTCAGGGACAGGGGTGGGGCTATGGCTACACCTTC. It translates to CATNSSIRQGQGWGYGYTF.

The chain carries TRBV19 and TRBJ1-5; maybe TRBD1 (5 bases). The CDR3 loop spans 14 amino acids. Deletions cut 9 bases from V and 2 bases from J, with 14 bases between. Germline CDR1 is LNHDA and CDR2 is SQIVND (reference sequence). CDR3 DNA sequence: TGTGCCAGCATACAGGAGTATGGCAATCAGCCCCAGCATTTT. It specifies CASIQEYGNQPQHF.

This clone was detected only once. V gene TRBV5-4 combines with J gene TRBJ2-1; D gene ambiguous. The CDR3 is made up of 13 amino acids. Trimming removed 4 bases from V and 3 bases from J, with 8 bases in between. From germline, CDR1 is SGHNT and CDR2 YYREEE (reference sequence). The CDR3 nucleotides are TGTGCCAGCAGCCTTGCAAACTACAATGAGCAGTTCTTC. Its protein product is CASSLANYNEQFF.

The chain couples TRBV3-1 (or the pseudogene TRBV3-2) to TRBJ1-2; D not resolved. The CDR3 sequence is 15 residues long. CDR1 and CDR2 from the germline V gene are LGHDT and YNNKEL (reference sequence). The ends were cut back, 0 bases at V and 6 bases at J, with 14 bases in the middle. Written as DNA, the CDR3 is TGTGCCAGCAGCCAAGATCTGAACGGCGCAGATGGCTACACCTTC. Its translation: CASSQDLNGADGYTF.

The chain recombines TRBV27 with TRBJ1-1; D unclear. CDR3 length: 14 residues. Germline lookup yields CDR1 MNHEY and CDR2 SMNVEV (reference sequence). Trimming took 2 bases from V and 6 from J, leaving 13 bases between them. CDR3 sequence reads: CASSLGAPGAEAFF. The CDR3 coding sequence is TGTGCCAGCAGTTTAGGCGCACCCGGGGCTGAAGCTTTCTTT.

A single count supports this clone. Here the CDR3 reads CSVVTGRMNTEAFF. As DNA, the CDR3 is TGCAGCGTTGTGACAGGACGCATGAACACTGAAGCTTTCTTT. The chain combines TRBV29-1 with TRBJ1-1; possibly TRBD1 for D (6 bases). CDR1 and CDR2 from the germline V gene are SQVTM and ANQGSEA. This CDR3 has 14 amino acids. V lost 4 bases and J 0 bases, leaving 12 bases between the germline ends. Full variable domain (outside the CDR3, taken from reference TRBV29-1 and TRBJ1-1): SAVISQKPSRDICQRGTSLTIQCQVDSQVTMMFWYRQQPGQSLTLIATANQGSEATYESGFVIDKFPISRPNLTFSTLTVSNMSPEDSSIYLCSVVTGRMNTEAFFGQGTRLTVV.